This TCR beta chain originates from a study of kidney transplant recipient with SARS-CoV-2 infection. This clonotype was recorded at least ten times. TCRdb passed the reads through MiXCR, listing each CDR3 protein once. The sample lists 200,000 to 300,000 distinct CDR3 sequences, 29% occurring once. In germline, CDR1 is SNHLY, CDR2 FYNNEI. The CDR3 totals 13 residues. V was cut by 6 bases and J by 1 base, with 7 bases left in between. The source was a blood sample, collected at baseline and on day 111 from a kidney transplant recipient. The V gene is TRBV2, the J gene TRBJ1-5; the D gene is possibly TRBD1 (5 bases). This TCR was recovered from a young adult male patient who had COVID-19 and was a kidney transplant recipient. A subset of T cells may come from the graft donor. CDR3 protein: CASRRDSNQPQHF. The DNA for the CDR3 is TGTGCCAGCAGAAGGGACAGCAATCAGCCCCAGCATTTT.